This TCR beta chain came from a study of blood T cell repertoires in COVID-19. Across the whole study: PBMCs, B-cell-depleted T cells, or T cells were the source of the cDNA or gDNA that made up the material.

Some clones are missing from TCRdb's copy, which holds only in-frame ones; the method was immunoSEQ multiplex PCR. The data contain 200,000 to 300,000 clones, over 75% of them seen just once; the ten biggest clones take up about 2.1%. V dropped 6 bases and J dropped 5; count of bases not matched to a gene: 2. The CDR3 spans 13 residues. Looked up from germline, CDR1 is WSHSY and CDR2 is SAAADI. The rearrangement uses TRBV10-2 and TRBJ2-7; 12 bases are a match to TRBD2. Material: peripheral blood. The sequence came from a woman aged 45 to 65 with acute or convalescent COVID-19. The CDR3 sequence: CASRTSGSNEQYF. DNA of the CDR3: TGCGCCAGCAGGACTAGCGGGAGTAACGAGCAGTACTTC.